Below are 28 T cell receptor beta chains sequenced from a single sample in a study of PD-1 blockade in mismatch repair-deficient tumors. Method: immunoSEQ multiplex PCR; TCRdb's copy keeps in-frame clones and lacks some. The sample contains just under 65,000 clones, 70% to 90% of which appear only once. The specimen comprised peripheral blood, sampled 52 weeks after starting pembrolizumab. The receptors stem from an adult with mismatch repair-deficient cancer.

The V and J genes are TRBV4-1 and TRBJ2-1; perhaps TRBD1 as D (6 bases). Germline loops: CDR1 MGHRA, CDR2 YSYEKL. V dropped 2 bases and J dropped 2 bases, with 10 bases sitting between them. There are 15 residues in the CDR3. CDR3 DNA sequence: TGCGCCAGCAGCCAACGCCGGGACACCTACAATGAGCAGTTCTTC. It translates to CASSQRRDTYNEQFF.

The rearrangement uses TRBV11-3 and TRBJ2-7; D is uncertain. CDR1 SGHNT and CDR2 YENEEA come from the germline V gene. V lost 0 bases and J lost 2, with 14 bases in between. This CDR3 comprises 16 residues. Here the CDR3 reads CASSLDQPGTTYEQYF. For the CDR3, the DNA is TGTGCCAGCAGCTTAGATCAGCCAGGAACTACCTACGAGCAGTACTTC.

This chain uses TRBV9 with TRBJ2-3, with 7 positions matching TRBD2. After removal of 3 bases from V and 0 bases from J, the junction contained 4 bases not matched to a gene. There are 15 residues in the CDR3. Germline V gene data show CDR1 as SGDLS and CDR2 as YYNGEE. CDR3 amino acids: CASSASGTSTDTQYF. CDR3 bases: TGTGCCAGCAGCGCGAGCGGGACTAGCACAGATACGCAGTATTTT.

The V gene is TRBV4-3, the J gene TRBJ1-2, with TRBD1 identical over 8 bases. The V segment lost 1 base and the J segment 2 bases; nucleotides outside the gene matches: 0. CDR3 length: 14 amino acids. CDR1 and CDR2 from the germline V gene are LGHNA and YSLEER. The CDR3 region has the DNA TGCGCCAGCAGCCAAGGGACAGGGAACTATGGCTACACCTTC. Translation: CASSQGTGNYGYTF.

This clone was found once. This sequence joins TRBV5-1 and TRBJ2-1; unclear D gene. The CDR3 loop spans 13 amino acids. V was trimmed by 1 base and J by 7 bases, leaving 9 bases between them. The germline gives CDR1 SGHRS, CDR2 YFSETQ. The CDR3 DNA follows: TGCGCCAGCAGCTTGAGAGTCGATAATGAGCAGTTCTTC. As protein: CASSLRVDNEQFF.

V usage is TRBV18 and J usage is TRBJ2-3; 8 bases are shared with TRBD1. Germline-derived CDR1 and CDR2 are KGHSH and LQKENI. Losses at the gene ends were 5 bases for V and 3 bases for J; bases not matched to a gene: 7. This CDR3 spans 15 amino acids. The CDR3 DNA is TGTGCCAGCTCAATAGACAGGGGCTTAACAGATACGCAGTATTTT. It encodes CASSIDRGLTDTQYF.

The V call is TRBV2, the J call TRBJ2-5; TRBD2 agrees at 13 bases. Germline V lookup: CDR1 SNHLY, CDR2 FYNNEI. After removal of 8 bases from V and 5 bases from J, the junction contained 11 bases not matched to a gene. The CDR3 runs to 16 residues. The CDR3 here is CASPVKLAGGGETQYF. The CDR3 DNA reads TGTGCCAGCCCTGTTAAACTAGCGGGAGGGGGGGAGACCCAGTACTTC.

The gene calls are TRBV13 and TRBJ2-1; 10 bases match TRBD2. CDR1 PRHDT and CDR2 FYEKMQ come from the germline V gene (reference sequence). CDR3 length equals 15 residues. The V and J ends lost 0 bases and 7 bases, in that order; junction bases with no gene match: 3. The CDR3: CASSLGLAGVNEQFF. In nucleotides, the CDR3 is TGTGCCAGCAGCTTAGGTCTAGCGGGAGTGAATGAGCAGTTCTTC.

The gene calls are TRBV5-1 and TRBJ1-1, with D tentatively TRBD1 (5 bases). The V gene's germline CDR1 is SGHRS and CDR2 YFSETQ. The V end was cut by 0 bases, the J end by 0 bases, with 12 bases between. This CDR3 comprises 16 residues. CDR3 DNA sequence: TGCGCCAGCAGCTTGGGAACAGGAGCTTTGAACACTGAAGCTTTCTTT. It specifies CASSLGTGALNTEAFF.

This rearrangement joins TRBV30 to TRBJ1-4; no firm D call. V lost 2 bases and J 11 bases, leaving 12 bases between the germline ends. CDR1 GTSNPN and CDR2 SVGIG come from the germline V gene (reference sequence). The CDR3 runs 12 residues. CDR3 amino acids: CAWSLRKVKLFF. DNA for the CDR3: TGTGCCTGGAGTCTCCGAAAGGTGAAACTGTTTTTT.

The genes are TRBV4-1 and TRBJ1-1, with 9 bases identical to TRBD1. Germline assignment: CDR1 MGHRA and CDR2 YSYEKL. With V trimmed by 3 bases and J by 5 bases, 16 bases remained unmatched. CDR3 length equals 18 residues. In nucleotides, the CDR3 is TGCGCCAGCAGCCACTTACCGGGACAGGGTCCCTCGTTTACTGAAGCTTTCTTT. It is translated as CASSHLPGQGPSFTEAFF.

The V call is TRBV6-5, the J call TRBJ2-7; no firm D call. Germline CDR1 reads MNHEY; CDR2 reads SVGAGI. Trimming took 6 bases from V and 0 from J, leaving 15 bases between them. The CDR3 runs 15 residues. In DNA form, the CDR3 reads TGTGCCAGCAGCCTTACTCCTTACATCTCCTACGAGCAGTACTTC. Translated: CASSLTPYISYEQYF.

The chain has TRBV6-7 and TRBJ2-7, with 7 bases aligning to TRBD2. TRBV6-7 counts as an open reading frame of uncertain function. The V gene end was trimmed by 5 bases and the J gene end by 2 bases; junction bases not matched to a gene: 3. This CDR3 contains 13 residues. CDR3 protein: CASSRGRTYEQYF. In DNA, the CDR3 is TGTGCCAGCAGTCGCGGGAGAACCTACGAGCAGTACTTC.

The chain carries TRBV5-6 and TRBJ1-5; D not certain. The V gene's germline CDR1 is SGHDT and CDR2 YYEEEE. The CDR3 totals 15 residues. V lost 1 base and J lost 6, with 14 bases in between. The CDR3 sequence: CASSLSSTFGQPQHF. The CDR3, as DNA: TGTGCCAGCAGCTTGAGTAGCACTTTTGGTCAGCCCCAGCATTTT.

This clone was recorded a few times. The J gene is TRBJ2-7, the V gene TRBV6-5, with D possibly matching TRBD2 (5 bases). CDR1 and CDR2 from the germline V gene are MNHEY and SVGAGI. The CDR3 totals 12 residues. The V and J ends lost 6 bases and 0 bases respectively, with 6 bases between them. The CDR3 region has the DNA TGTGCCAGCAGGACTAACTCCTACGAGCAGTACTTC. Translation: CASRTNSYEQYF.

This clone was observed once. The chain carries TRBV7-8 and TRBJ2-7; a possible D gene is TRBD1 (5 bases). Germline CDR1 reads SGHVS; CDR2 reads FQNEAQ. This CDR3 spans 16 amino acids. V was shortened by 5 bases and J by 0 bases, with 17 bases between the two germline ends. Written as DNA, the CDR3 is TGTGCCAGCAGCGCTAGGGCAGGGTTAACCTCCTACGAGCAGTACTTC. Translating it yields CASSARAGLTSYEQYF.

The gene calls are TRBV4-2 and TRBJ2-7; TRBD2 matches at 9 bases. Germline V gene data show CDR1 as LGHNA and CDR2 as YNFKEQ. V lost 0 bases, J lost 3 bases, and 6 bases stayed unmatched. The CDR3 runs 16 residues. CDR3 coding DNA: TGTGCCAGCAGCCAAGATCAGGTTAGCGGGAGCTACGAGCAGTACTTC. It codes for CASSQDQVSGSYEQYF.

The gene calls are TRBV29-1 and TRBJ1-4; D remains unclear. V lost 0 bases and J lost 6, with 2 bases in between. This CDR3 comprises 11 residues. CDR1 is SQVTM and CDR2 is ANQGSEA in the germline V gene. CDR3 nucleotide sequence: TGCAGCGTTGAAGATGATGAAAAACTGTTTTTT. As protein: CSVEDDEKLFF.

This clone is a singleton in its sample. The CDR3 loop is CASSGQGGSTDTQYF. In DNA, the CDR3 is TGTGCCAGCAGCGGCCAGGGCGGGAGCACAGATACGCAGTATTTT. The chain couples TRBV9 to TRBJ2-3; D is tentatively TRBD1 or TRBD2 (5 bases each). V was shortened by 3 bases and J by 0 bases, with 11 bases between the two germline ends. CDR1 and CDR2 (germline): SGDLS, YYNGEE. The CDR3 is 15 amino acids.

CDR3 sequence reads: CASSFQTSYEQYF. As DNA, the CDR3 is TGTGCCAGCAGCTTCCAGACTTCCTACGAGCAGTACTTC. V and J are TRBV7-9 and TRBJ2-7; D remains unclear. Germline lookup yields CDR1 SEHNR and CDR2 FQNEAQ (reference sequence). Trimming stripped 3 bases from V and 1 base from J, with 7 bases between. CDR3 length: 13 amino acids.

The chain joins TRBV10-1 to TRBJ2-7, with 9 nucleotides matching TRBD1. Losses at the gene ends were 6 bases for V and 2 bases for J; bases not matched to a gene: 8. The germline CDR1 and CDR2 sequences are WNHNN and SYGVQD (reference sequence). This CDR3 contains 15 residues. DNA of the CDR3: TGCGCCAGCAGGGATACGGGACAGGGTCCCTACGAGCAGTACTTC. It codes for CASRDTGQGPYEQYF.

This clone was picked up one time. The CDR3 bases are TGTGCCAGAAGCCCGGACATTCAGTTGGGTAGCTACCTCAGCTACGAGCAGTACTTC. Translated, it gives CARSPDIQLGSYLSYEQYF. The chain links TRBV5-3 to TRBJ2-7, with TRBD1 as a possible D gene (5 bases). TRBV5-3 is marked as an open reading frame, function uncertain. The length of the CDR3 is 19 residues. V was cut by 4 bases and J by 3 bases, with 29 bases left in between.

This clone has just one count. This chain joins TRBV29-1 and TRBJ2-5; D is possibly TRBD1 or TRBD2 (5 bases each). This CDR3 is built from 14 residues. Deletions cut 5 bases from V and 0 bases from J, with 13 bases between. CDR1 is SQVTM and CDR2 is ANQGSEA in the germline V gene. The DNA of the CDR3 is TGCAGCGTTACGGGACCTTTGTACCAAGAGACCCAGTACTTC. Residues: CSVTGPLYQETQYF.

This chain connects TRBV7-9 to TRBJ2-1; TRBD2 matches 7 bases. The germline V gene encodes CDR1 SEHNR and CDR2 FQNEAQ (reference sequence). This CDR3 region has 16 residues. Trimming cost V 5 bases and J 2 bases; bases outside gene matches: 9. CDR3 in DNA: TGTGCCAGCAGCCCTCGCGGGAGTCGGGCCTACAATGAGCAGTTCTTC. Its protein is CASSPRGSRAYNEQFF.

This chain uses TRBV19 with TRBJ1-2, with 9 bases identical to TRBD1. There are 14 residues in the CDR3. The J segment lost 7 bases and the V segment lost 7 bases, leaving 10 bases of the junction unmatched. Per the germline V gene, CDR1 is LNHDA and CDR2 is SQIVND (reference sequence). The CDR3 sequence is CASNQDRGSGGYTF. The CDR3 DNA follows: TGTGCCAGTAACCAGGACAGGGGAAGTGGTGGCTACACCTTC.

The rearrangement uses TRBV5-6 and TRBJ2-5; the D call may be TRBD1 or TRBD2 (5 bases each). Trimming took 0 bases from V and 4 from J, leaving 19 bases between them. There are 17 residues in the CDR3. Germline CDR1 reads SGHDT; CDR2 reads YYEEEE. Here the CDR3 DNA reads TGTGCCAGCAGCTTGGAGGGGTGGACGGGTGGAGGAGAGACCCAGTACTTC. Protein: CASSLEGWTGGGETQYF.

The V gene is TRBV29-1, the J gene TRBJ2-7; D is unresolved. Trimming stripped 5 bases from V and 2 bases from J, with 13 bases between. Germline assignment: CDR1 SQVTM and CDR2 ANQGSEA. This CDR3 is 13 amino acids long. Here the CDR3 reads CSVLSGLPYEQYF. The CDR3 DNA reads TGCAGCGTTTTATCCGGGCTCCCCTACGAGCAGTACTTC.

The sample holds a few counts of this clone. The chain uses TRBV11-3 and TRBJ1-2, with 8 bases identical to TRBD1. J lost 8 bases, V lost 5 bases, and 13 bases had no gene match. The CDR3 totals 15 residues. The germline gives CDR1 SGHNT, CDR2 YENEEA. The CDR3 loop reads CASSPEGQGTGGYTF. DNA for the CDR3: TGTGCCAGCAGCCCCGAAGGACAGGGTACGGGGGGCTACACCTTC.